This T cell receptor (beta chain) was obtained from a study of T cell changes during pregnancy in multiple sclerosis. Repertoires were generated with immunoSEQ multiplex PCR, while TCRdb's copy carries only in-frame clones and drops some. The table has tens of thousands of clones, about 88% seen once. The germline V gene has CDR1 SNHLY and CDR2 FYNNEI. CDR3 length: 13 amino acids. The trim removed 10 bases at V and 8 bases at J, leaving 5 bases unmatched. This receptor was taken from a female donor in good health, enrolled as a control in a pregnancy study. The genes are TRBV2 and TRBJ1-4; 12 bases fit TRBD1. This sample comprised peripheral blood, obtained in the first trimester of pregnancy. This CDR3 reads CATAGQGAEKLFF. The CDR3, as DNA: TGTGCCACAGCGGGACAGGGGGCGGAAAAACTGTTTTTT.